This TCR beta chain came from a study of T cell responses to AZD1222 COVID-19 vaccine (dated by TCRdb to 2020 to 2022). For context, the study as a whole: Because spike-specific TCR depth and breadth did not differ between the two schedules, AZD1222 recipients who got a second dose at roughly 4 weeks were pooled with those who got a second dose at roughly 12 weeks. Enrollment into the trials was organized by age into subgroups of 18-55, 56-69 and 70-plus years, and those subgroups contained around 150, 28 and 57 TCR-sequenced participants, respectively. A total of 233 trial participants underwent TCR sequencing, of whom 207 received two doses of AZD1222 and 26 received two doses of the MenACWY control vaccine.

The CDR3 regions of human TCRbeta chains were subjected to immunosequencing. Per the authors' processing: Repertoire TCRs were matched against a reference library of SARS-CoV-2-specific TCRs generated with the MIRA antigen-specificity platform. Breadth was defined as the fraction of unique TCRs that were SARS-CoV-2-associated. Depth was defined as the fraction of total T cells that were SARS-CoV-2-associated. Using the MIRA data, each spike-specific TCR was mapped to the spike region that the TCR reacts to and placed in a CD4 or CD8 class. Log10-transformed breadth and depth values were compared by one-way ANOVA with Sidak's multiple comparisons tests. The table was pulled from immuneACCESS by TCRdb, which kept in-frame rearrangements only. Such tables lose some clones; where checked, under half of the loss comes from unresolved V genes, and the rest has no known cause. Clone size and the V and J calls come from that table; the DNA yielded D and trimming. The sample has tens of thousands of clones on record, around 88% of them singletons. Together, the top ten hold about 8.7% of the sample.

This clone was found a few times. What antigen it recognizes has not been identified. Base qualities are not at hand, and no much larger clone is one base apart. The germline ends are 12 bases apart after V is trimmed by 0 bases and J by 6 bases. CDR1 and CDR2, per the germline V gene (reference sequence), are PRHDT and FYEKMQ. From the cysteine up to the phenylalanine, the CDR3 has a length of 14 residues. The read is trimmed to its CDR3 DNA, 42 bases read in frame from base 1. What the authors observed across the whole study: Most participants were white British and females outnumbered males, and the authors suggested that clonal diversity may have been underestimated. In the small 56-69-year group, the increase in depth fell short of significance, most likely because of low power. No day 14 peak-response samples were available, so repertoires were characterized only after the peak T cell response. Only 5 to 7 AZD1222 recipients were SARS-CoV-2 seropositive at baseline, limiting conclusions about previously exposed vaccinees. The vaccine-associated CD4 TCRs covered the entire spike protein, and the dominant responses fell in regions 160-218 and 743-854. Spike-specific TCR breadth and depth rose significantly after two AZD1222 doses compared with day 0 and with MenACWY recipients. Nearly half of unique spike-specific TCRs reportedly recognized epitopes outside regions mutated in the B.1.351 and B.1.1.7 variants.

The time point label here, explained by the study, means: baseline before first vaccination. Vaccinee samples came from UK trials COV001 and COV002, including a single-blind randomized controlled phase 2/3 trial of AZD1222 (ChAdOx1 nCoV-19) in healthy adults. Trial participant PBMC samples were collected at day 0 and day 28 after the second dose for TCRbeta chain sequencing. Sequencing was performed on peripheral blood, taken on day 0 of AZD1222 vaccination. The clonotype comes from an adult in good health. The sequence links TRBV13 to TRBJ2-7; the D gene is possibly TRBD1 or TRBD2, with 6 bases matching each. The CDR3 sequence is CASSLGGARGEQYF. The nucleotides read TGTGCCAGCAGCTTAGGGGGGGCGCGGGGCGAGCAGTACTTC.